These 25 T cell receptor beta chains were sequenced from one sample in a study of T cells in women clearing cervical HPV infection. Libraries were prepared by immunoSEQ multiplex PCR; TCRdb keeps only in-frame clonotypes and omits some of them. This sample's clone table lists about 31,000 clones. The sample consisted of blood buffy coat. These receptors originate from a woman aged 18 to 75 with a cervical HPV16 infection that either progressed to CIN3+ or cleared (not recorded which).

About this clone itself: The read halts 3 residues ahead of the CDR3 end, with the missing end drawn from the germline J gene. This sequence joins TRBV5-1 and TRBJ1-2; 7 bases are a match to TRBD1. Germline V gene data show CDR1 as SGHRS and CDR2 as YFSETQ. V trimming: 4 bases; J trimming: 3 bases; junction bases outside the gene matches: 6. This CDR3 is 14 amino acids long. CDR3 residues: CASSPQGEDYGYTF. CDR3 DNA, as far as it was read: TGCGCCAGCAGCCCTCAGGGGGAGGACTATGGC.

A note on this clone: The CDR3 end falls 3 residues outside the read, so it is completed with the germline J gene. The rearrangement uses TRBV7-9 and TRBJ2-7; TRBD2 agrees at 8 bases. The CDR3 is made up of 15 amino acids. The V gene end was trimmed by 4 bases and the J gene end by 6 bases; junction bases not matched to a gene: 11. CDR1 and CDR2 (germline): SEHNR, FQNEAQ (reference sequence). The CDR3 DNA, read in part, is TGTGCCAGCAGCTCTAACGGGACTAGATCCCCCGAG. Translating it yields CASSSNGTRSPE. The full-length CDR3 reads as CASSSNGTRSPEQYF.

In the case of this clone: The CDR3 goes on 3 residues after the read ends, and that part is filled in from the germline J gene. The V call is TRBV29-1, the J call TRBJ1-1; 7 nucleotides align to TRBD1. Germline V gene sequence: CDR1 SQVTM, CDR2 ANQGSEA. This CDR3 comprises 14 residues. CDR3 bases read: TGCAGCGTTAATACCCAAGGGGGCCCAAGTGGA. Protein sequence: CSVNTQGGPSG. The CDR3 as a whole reads CSVNTQGGPSGAFF.

In regard to this clone: The read terminates 3 residues before the CDR3 end, so the remaining end is supplied by the germline J gene. The chain is built from TRBV10-2 and TRBJ1-5; D gene uncertain. Germline lookup yields CDR1 WSHSY and CDR2 SAAADI. This CDR3 spans 15 amino acids. Trimming removed 8 bases from V and 7 bases from J, with 21 bases in between. CDR3 loop: CASSEGGWSEQPQHF. The CDR3 bases that were read are TGCGCCAGCTCCGAGGGTGGGTGGTCGGAGCAGCCC.

The CDR3 bases that were read are TGTGCCAGCAGCTCAGGACAGGGGTCCTACGAG. It yields the protein CASSSGQGSYE. The whole CDR3 sequence reads CASSSGQGSYEQYF. This sequence joins TRBV7-9 and TRBJ2-7; 9 nucleotides align to TRBD1. The read ends 3 residues early relative to the CDR3; the germline J gene fills the gap. This CDR3 is 14 amino acids long. J gave up 1 base and V 4 bases, and 2 bases lay outside the gene matches. Per germline, CDR1 SEHNR and CDR2 FQNEAQ (reference sequence).

Concerning this clone: The read stops 3 residues short of the end of the CDR3; the missing end is completed from the germline J gene. The chain links TRBV19 to TRBJ2-7; the D is unclear. Germline CDR1 reads LNHDA; CDR2 reads SQIVND (reference sequence). Trimming left V 4 bases short and J 5 bases short, with 15 bases between. This CDR3 comprises 14 residues. Partial CDR3 DNA: TGTGCCAGTAGTAATCAGGATAGTGAAGACGAG. Translated: CASSNQDSEDE. The complete CDR3 sequence is CASSNQDSEDEQYF.

In the case of this clone: The CDR3 is cut off 3 residues early in the read; its end comes from the germline J gene. The chain employs TRBV7-2 and TRBJ1-2, with unresolved D. This CDR3 is 14 amino acids long. Germline-derived CDR1 and CDR2 are SGHTA and FQGNSA. The CDR3 loop is CASSLLIAYNDYTF. The part of the CDR3 DNA that was read is TGTGCCAGCAGCTTACTAATAGCTTACAATGAC.

Partial CDR3 DNA: TGTGCCAGCAGGGAAACAGGGTACCAAGAGACC. Translated: CASRETGYQET. The full-length CDR3 reads as CASRETGYQETQYF. This chain joins TRBV2 and TRBJ2-5, with D possibly being TRBD1 (6 bases). The CDR3 goes on 3 residues after the read ends, and that part is filled in from the germline J gene. V dropped 6 bases and J dropped 0 bases, with 11 bases sitting between them. The CDR3 runs 14 residues. Per germline, CDR1 SNHLY and CDR2 FYNNEI.

As regards this clone: The CDR3 end falls 3 residues outside the read, so it is completed with the germline J gene. The chain uses TRBV2 and TRBJ2-1; D might be TRBD2 (6 bases). Germline V gives CDR1 SNHLY, CDR2 FYNNEI. V gave up 7 bases and J gave up 8 bases, with 30 bases separating them. This CDR3 has 18 amino acids. CDR3 bases read: TGTGCCAGCACACGGGGGTTTCCAGGCAGTGCCCAATTCGATGAG. This codes for CASTRGFPGSAQFDE. Given in full, the CDR3 is CASTRGFPGSAQFDEQFF.

About this clone itself: Read coverage stops 3 residues before the CDR3 terminus; the germline J gene supplies the remainder. The chain uses TRBV7-7 and TRBJ2-1, with D possibly matching TRBD1 (6 bases). Trimming pared 2 bases from V and 5 bases from J, leaving 10 bases between. This CDR3 has 14 residues. Germline V lookup: CDR1 SSHAT, CDR2 FNYEAQ (reference sequence). The part of the CDR3 DNA that was read is TGTGCCAGCAGCTTATCGGACAGTAACAATGAG. Translated: CASSLSDSNNE. The full CDR3 reads CASSLSDSNNEQFF.

For this clone: The CDR3 goes on 3 residues after the read ends, and that part is filled in from the germline J gene. Other DNA sequences within the sample encode an identical CDR3. The chain employs TRBV5-1 and TRBJ1-1; D perhaps matches TRBD1 (5 bases). From germline, CDR1 is SGHRS and CDR2 YFSETQ. Deletions cut 4 bases from V and 1 base from J, with 11 bases between. CDR3 length: 14 amino acids. The CDR3 is CASSLGGENTEAFF. The CDR3 bases that were read are TGCGCCAGCAGCCTAGGAGGGGAGAACACTGAA. Looking up the rest from reference TRBV5-1 and TRBJ1-1 gives the full variable domain: KAGVTQTPRYLIKTRGQQVTLSCSPISGHRSVSWYQQTPGQGLQFLFEYFSETQRNKGNFPGRFSGRQFSNSRSEMNVSTLELGDSALYLCASSLGGENTEAFFGQGTRLTVV.

About this clone itself: The CDR3 end is not reached by the read, which stops 3 residues before it; the germline J gene fills it in. The J gene is TRBJ2-3, the V gene TRBV6-2 or TRBV6-3; TRBD2 is a possible D gene (5 bases). Looked up from germline, CDR1 is MNHEY and CDR2 is SVGEGT. V lost 2 bases, J lost 0 bases, and 15 bases lay in between. The CDR3 totals 17 residues. CDR3 residues: CASSYRTGLGSTDTQYF. The sequenced part of the CDR3 DNA is TGTGCCAGCAGTTACCGGACTGGACTTGGTAGCACAGATACG.

CDR3 sequence: CASSRVPGLVAYEQYF. The CDR3 bases that were read are TGTGCCAGCAGCCGCGTCCCGGGACTAGTCGCCTACGAG. The rearrangement uses TRBV4-2 and TRBJ2-7, with 8 bases matching TRBD2. The read gets to within 3 residues of the CDR3 end, and the germline J gene fills in the rest. Germline V CDR1 and CDR2: LGHNA, YNFKEQ. Trimming removed 4 bases from V and 2 bases from J; junction bases left unmatched: 10. This CDR3 spans 16 amino acids.

The CDR3 region is CSVKFLLRNEQFF. The covered CDR3 bases are TGCAGCGTTAAGTTCTTGCTACGGAATGAG. V and J are TRBV29-1 and TRBJ2-1, with D uncertain. The CDR3 end lies 3 residues beyond the end of the read and is filled in from the germline J gene. Deletions cut 5 bases from V and 7 bases from J, with 15 bases between. From germline, CDR1 is SQVTM and CDR2 ANQGSEA. CDR3 length: 13 residues.

In the case of this clone: The CDR3 end lies 3 residues beyond the end of the read and is filled in from the germline J gene. The V gene is TRBV5-1, the J gene TRBJ1-3; 7 nucleotides line up with TRBD1. Germline CDR1 is SGHRS and CDR2 is YFSETQ. V was clipped by 0 bases and J by 0 bases; unmatched bases: 0. CDR3 length equals 15 residues. CDR3 loop: CASSLGDSSGNTIYF. The sequenced part of the CDR3 DNA is TGCGCCAGCAGCTTGGGGGACAGCTCTGGAAACACC.

CDR3 residues: CAWSFRDTYTF. The covered CDR3 bases are TGTGCCTGGAGTTTCCGGGACACC. The gene calls are TRBV30 and TRBJ1-2, with D tentatively TRBD1 (6 bases). The read is 3 residues too short to cover the CDR3 end, so that end is filled in from the germline J gene. This CDR3 has 11 residues. Germline CDR1 reads GTSNPN; CDR2 reads SVGIG (reference sequence).

As regards this clone: The junction does not match germline at one end; this may be a read error. Read data end 3 residues before the CDR3 end; the end is taken from the germline J gene. The chain carries TRBV7-6 and TRBJ2-1; tentative D call: TRBD2 (6 bases). Per germline, CDR1 SGHVS and CDR2 FNYEAQ. This CDR3 is built from 14 residues. CDR3 DNA, as far as it was read: TGTGCCAACAGCTCGGGACTCGGTCGGTATGAG. Translating it yields CANSSGLGRYE. The complete CDR3 reads CANSSGLGRYEQFF.

A word on this clone: Read data end 3 residues before the CDR3 end; the end is taken from the germline J gene. The rearrangement links TRBV14 to TRBJ1-4; D is undetermined. Germline lookup yields CDR1 SGHDN and CDR2 FVKESK. Deletions cut 3 bases from V and 7 bases from J, with 9 bases between. The CDR3 is made up of 13 amino acids. CDR3 in amino acids: CASSQSPGEKLFF. The covered CDR3 bases are TGTGCCAGCAGCCAGTCCCCGGGTGAAAAA.

On this clone: From the germline J gene comes the end of the CDR3, since the read stops 3 residues before it. The chain is built from TRBV18 and TRBJ1-2, with D possibly matching TRBD1 (6 bases). Germline-derived CDR1 and CDR2 are KGHSH and LQKENI. Deletions cut 0 bases from V and 2 bases from J, with 13 bases between. The CDR3 is made up of 16 amino acids. CDR3 bases read: TGTGCCAGCTCACCACCGTCTGGGACAACCAACTATGGC. Its protein is CASSPPSGTTNYG. The full CDR3 protein is CASSPPSGTTNYGYTF.

As for this clone: The read gets to within 3 residues of the CDR3 end, and the germline J gene fills in the rest. The chain joins TRBV20-1 to TRBJ1-6; TRBD1 might be the D (5 bases). Germline V gene data show CDR1 as DFQATT and CDR2 as SNEGSKA (reference sequence). The CDR3 spans 13 residues. The germline V and J ends were trimmed by 3 bases and 8 bases, with 11 bases remaining between them. CDR3 DNA, as far as it was read: TGCAGTGCTAGCAGGGAACAGGATTCACCC. This encodes CSASREQDSP. The whole CDR3 is CSASREQDSPLHF.

The DNA read from the CDR3 is TGTGCCAGCAGCTTAGGACAGGGTCACACCGGGGAG. It translates to CASSLGQGHTGE. The whole CDR3 is CASSLGQGHTGELFF. The rearrangement links TRBV7-2 to TRBJ2-2; 7 bases are shared with TRBD1. The read ends 3 residues before the CDR3 terminus; that terminus is restored from the germline J gene. CDR1 SGHTA and CDR2 FQGNSA come from the germline V gene. This CDR3 has 15 residues. V trimming: 1 base; J trimming: 3 bases; junction bases outside the gene matches: 2.

About this clone: The read stops 3 residues short of the end of the CDR3; the missing end is completed from the germline J gene. The rearrangement joins TRBV5-1 to TRBJ1-5, with D uncertain. CDR1 SGHRS and CDR2 YFSETQ come from the germline V gene. This CDR3 is 15 amino acids long. Trimming took 0 bases from V and 3 from J, leaving 10 bases between them. This chain's CDR3 is CASSLAPGPNQPQHF. Partial CDR3 DNA: TGCGCCAGCAGCTTGGCCCCAGGCCCCAATCAGCCC.

Comment on this clone: The DNA ends 3 residues before the CDR3 does, and the rest of the CDR3 is filled in from the germline J gene. The chain links TRBV7-2 to TRBJ2-3, with 8 bases that match TRBD2. Germline V gives CDR1 SGHTA, CDR2 FQGNSA. The CDR3 sequence is 15 residues long. The CDR3 bases that were read are TGTGCCAGCAGCCCCAGTGGTAGCGGGGTGGAGACG. It specifies CASSPSGSGVET. The entire CDR3 sequence reads CASSPSGSGVETQYF.

Points on this clone: The CDR3 goes on 3 residues after the read ends, and that part is filled in from the germline J gene. This rearrangement joins TRBV2 to TRBJ2-7; 12 bases are shared with TRBD1. The CDR3 covers 15 residues. J was trimmed by 5 bases and V by 2 bases; bases with no gene match: 4. CDR1 is SNHLY, CDR2 FYNNEI, per germline. The CDR3 sequence is CASSEPGQGADEQYF. CDR3 DNA, as far as it was read: TGTGCCAGCAGTGAACCGGGACAGGGGGCTGACGAG.

Worth noting for this clone: The read ends 3 residues shy of where the CDR3 ends; the end is completed using the germline J gene. This chain links TRBV5-1 with TRBJ1-4; tentative D call: TRBD1 (6 bases). Germline V gene data show CDR1 as SGHRS and CDR2 as YFSETQ. The CDR3 covers 17 residues. Trimming pared 0 bases from V and 0 bases from J, leaving 12 bases between. The part of the CDR3 DNA that was read is TGCGCCAGCAGCTTGGGACCGGGACAAGCAACTAATGAAAAA. This encodes CASSLGPGQATNEK. The full CDR3 reads CASSLGPGQATNEKLFF.